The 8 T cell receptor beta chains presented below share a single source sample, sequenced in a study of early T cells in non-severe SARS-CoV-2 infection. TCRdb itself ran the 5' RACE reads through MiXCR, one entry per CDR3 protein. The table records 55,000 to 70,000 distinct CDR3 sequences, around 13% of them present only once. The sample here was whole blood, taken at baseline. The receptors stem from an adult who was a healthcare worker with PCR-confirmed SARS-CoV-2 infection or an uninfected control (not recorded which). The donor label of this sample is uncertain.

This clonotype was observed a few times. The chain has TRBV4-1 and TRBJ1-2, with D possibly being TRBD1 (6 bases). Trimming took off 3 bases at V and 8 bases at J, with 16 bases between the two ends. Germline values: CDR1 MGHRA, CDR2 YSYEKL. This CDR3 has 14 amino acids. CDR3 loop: CASSHPGAGQGYTF. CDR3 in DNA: TGCGCCAGCAGCCACCCAGGGGCAGGGCAGGGCTACACCTTC.

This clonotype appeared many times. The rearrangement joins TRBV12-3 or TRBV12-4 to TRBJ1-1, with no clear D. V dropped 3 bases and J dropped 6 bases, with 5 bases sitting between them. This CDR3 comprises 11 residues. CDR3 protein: CASSFTAEAFF. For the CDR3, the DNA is TGTGCCAGCAGTTTCACGGCTGAAGCTTTCTTT.

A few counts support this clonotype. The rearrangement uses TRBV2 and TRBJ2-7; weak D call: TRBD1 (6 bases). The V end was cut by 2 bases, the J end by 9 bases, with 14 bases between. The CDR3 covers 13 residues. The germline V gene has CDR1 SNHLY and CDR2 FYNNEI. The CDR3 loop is CASSEQGILGQYV. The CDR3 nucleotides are TGTGCCAGCAGTGAACAGGGGATTCTCGGGCAGTACGTC.

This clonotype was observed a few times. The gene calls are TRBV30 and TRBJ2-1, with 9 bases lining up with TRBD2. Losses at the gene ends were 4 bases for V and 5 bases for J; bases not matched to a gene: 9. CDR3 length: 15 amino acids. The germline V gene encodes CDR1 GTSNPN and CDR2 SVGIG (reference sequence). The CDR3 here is CAWTSGTSLNNEQFF. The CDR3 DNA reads TGTGCCTGGACCTCCGGGACTAGCCTAAACAATGAGCAGTTCTTC.

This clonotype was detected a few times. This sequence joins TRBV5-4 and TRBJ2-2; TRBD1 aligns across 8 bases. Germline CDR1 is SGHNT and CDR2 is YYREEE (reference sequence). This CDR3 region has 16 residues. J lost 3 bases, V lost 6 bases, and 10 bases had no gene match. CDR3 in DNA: TGTGCCAGCACCTCAAGACAGGGGCGATACACCGGGGAGCTGTTTTTT. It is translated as CASTSRQGRYTGELFF.

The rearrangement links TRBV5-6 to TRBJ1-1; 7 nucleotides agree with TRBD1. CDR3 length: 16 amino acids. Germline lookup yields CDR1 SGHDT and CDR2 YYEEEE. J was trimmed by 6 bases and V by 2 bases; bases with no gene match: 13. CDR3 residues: CASSFGLQGLPAEAFF. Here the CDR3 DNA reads TGTGCCAGCAGCTTTGGCCTACAGGGGCTTCCGGCTGAAGCTTTCTTT.

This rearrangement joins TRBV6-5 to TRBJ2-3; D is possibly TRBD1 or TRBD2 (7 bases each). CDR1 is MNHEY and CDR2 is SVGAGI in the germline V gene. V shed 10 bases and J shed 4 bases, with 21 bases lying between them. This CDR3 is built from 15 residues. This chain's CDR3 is CATQGGAGLADTQYF. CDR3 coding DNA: TGTGCCACCCAGGGGGGGGCGGGTTTGGCAGATACGCAGTATTTT.

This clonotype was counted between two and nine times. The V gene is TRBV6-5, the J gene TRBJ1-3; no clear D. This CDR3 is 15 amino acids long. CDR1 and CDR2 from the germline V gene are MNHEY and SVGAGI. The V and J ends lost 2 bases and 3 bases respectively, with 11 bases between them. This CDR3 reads CASSYSLGSGNTIYF. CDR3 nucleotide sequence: TGTGCCAGCAGTTACAGTCTGGGAAGTGGAAACACCATATATTTT.